A selection of T cell receptor beta chains follows, all from one sample in a study of regulatory T cells in long-lasting Graves disease. TCRdb used MiXCR to reprocess the multiplex PCR reads, holding one entry per CDR3 protein. The sample lists 400,000 to 450,000 distinct CDR3 sequences; 23% were seen once. The specimen comprised peripheral blood mononuclear cells (PBMCs), sampled when the disease was refractory, from a patient treated with antithyroid drugs. The source of these receptors is a female donor with Graves disease. The CDR3 runs from the conserved cysteine through the conserved F or W. The order of the fields is J gene, CDR3 length, D gene, clone size, V gene, CDR3 protein, CDR3 DNA. D genes are given only for firm matches. Some rows mark clone size as missing; the rest say once, few, many or name a class of expanded clone.

J: TRBJ1-5; length: 14; D: .; size: many; V: TRBV10-3; CDR3: CAISAGRGRQPQHF; DNA: TGTGCCATCAGTGCCGGACGAGGTCGGCAGCCCCAGCATTTT
J: TRBJ1-1; length: 11; D: TRBD1; size: .; V: TRBV6-1; CDR3: CASKGTGKAFF; DNA: TGTGCCAGCAAGGGGACAGGGAAAGCTTTCTTT
J: TRBJ1-1; length: 15; D: .; size: few; V: TRBV5-1; CDR3: CASSTSRGMNTEAFF; DNA: TGCGCCAGCAGCACGAGCAGGGGAATGAACACTGAAGCTTTCTTT
J: TRBJ2-7; length: 14; D: TRBD2; size: many; V: TRBV7-3; CDR3: CASSPAGSSYEQYF; DNA: TGTGCCAGCAGCCCAGCGGGAAGCTCCTACGAGCAGTACTTC
J: TRBJ2-7; length: 15; D: TRBD1; size: few; V: TRBV5-1; CDR3: CASSLSQGRRHEQYF; DNA: TGCGCCAGCAGCTTGTCACAGGGGAGAAGGCACGAGCAGTACTTC
J: TRBJ1-2; length: 16; D: TRBD1; size: many; V: TRBV2; CDR3: CASSEFGTVGPYGYTF; DNA: TGTGCCAGCAGTGAGTTCGGGACAGTCGGCCCTTATGGCTACACCTTC
J: TRBJ1-5; length: 14; D: .; size: .; V: TRBV25-1; CDR3: CASRGQGLDQPQHF; DNA: TGTGCCAGCAGGGGCCAGGGGCTCGATCAGCCCCAGCATTTT
J: TRBJ2-2; length: 12; D: .; size: many; V: TRBV2; CDR3: CASSTEAGELFF; DNA: TGTGCCAGCAGTACAGAGGCCGGGGAGCTGTTTTTT
J: TRBJ1-3; length: 14; D: .; size: many; V: TRBV27; CDR3: CASSSYLAGNTIYF; DNA: TGTGCCAGCAGTTCTTACCTGGCGGGAAACACCATATATTTT
J: TRBJ2-7; length: 16; D: TRBD2; size: .; V: TRBV20-1; CDR3: CSAGGSQGLAFYEQYF; DNA: TGCAGTGCTGGCGGGTCGCAGGGACTAGCATTCTACGAGCAGTACTTC
J: TRBJ1-2; length: 13; D: .; size: .; V: TRBV29-1; CDR3: CSVIWEGLNGYTF; DNA: TGCAGCGTTATTTGGGAAGGTTTAAATGGCTACACCTTC
J: TRBJ2-7; length: 16; D: TRBD2; size: .; V: TRBV20-1; CDR3: CSAAGPTSGRTYEQYF; DNA: TGCAGTGCCGCAGGACCTACTAGCGGGAGAACCTACGAGCAGTACTTC
J: TRBJ1-2; length: 15; D: .; size: few; V: TRBV7-8; CDR3: CASSPRRTDNYGYTF; DNA: TGTGCCAGCAGCCCGAGACGGACGGATAACTATGGCTACACCTTC
J: TRBJ2-7; length: 14; D: .; size: .; V: TRBV20-1; CDR3: CSARDRTPSYEQYF; DNA: TGCAGTGCTAGAGATCGGACTCCTTCCTACGAGCAGTACTTC
J: TRBJ1-1; length: 14; D: .; size: many; V: TRBV19; CDR3: CASRGGGSQTEAFF; DNA: TGTGCCAGTAGGGGAGGGGGGTCGCAGACTGAAGCTTTCTTT
J: TRBJ2-1; length: 15; D: TRBD2; size: .; V: TRBV2; CDR3: CASIFSGSSYNEQFF; DNA: TGTGCCAGCATTTTTAGCGGGAGCTCCTACAATGAGCAGTTCTTC
J: TRBJ2-7; length: 16; D: TRBD2; size: few; V: TRBV6-5; CDR3: CASSYTFSGSGYEQYF; DNA: TGTGCCAGCAGTTACACTTTTAGCGGGAGCGGCTACGAGCAGTACTTC
J: TRBJ2-7; length: 16; D: TRBD2; size: few; V: TRBV6-5; CDR3: CASSYFSSGRTYEQYF; DNA: TGTGCCAGCAGTTACTTTTCTAGCGGGCGGACCTACGAGCAGTACTTC
J: TRBJ1-1; length: 14; D: TRBD1; size: .; V: TRBV30; CDR3: CAWSVFTGGTEAFF; DNA: TGTGCCTGGAGTGTATTTACAGGGGGCACTGAAGCTTTCTTT
J: TRBJ2-7; length: 14; D: .; size: many; V: TRBV20-1; CDR3: CSARDRRPSGEQYF; DNA: TGCAGTGCTAGAGATCGCCGACCTTCGGGGGAGCAGTACTTC
J: TRBJ2-6; length: 16; D: TRBD1; size: .; V: TRBV7-2; CDR3: CASSHAGGDGANVLTF; DNA: TGTGCCAGCAGCCATGCAGGGGGCGACGGGGCCAACGTCCTGACTTTC
J: TRBJ2-3; length: 16; D: TRBD2; size: .; V: TRBV6-1; CDR3: CASSSRSGSNTDTQYF; DNA: TGTGCCAGCAGTAGTCGAAGCGGGAGTAACACAGATACGCAGTATTTT
J: TRBJ2-7; length: 16; D: .; size: .; V: TRBV7-9; CDR3: CASSPGVRGASYEQYF; DNA: TGTGCCAGCAGCCCCGGGGTGAGGGGCGCCTCCTACGAGCAGTACTTC
J: TRBJ2-2; length: 15; D: TRBD2; size: many; V: TRBV11-3; CDR3: CASSPSGTNTGELFF; DNA: TGTGCCAGCAGTCCTAGCGGGACGAACACCGGGGAGCTGTTTTTT
J: TRBJ2-2; length: 14; D: .; size: .; V: TRBV11-3; CDR3: CASSGGRGTGELFF; DNA: TGTGCCAGCAGTGGGGGGAGAGGGACCGGGGAGCTGTTTTTT
J: TRBJ1-6; length: 15; D: .; size: once; V: TRBV20-1; CDR3: CSARGPTRDNSPLHF; DNA: TGCAGTGCTAGAGGACCGACACGAGATAATTCACCCCTCCACTTT